This T cell receptor beta chain was identified during a study of blood T cell repertoires in COVID-19. Assay used: immunoSEQ multiplex PCR; TCRdb lists only in-frame clones, some missing. This table holds 85,000 to 130,000 clones, over 65% found once. The table lists this clone with a few counts. Looked up from germline, CDR1 is MGHRA and CDR2 is YSYEKL. The CDR3 extends over 14 amino acids. V lost 1 base and J 5 bases, leaving 11 bases between the germline ends. V is TRBV4-1 and J is TRBJ2-5, with TRBD2 as a possible D gene (6 bases). The receptor was isolated from an older man with COVID-19, enrolled during active disease. Material for sequencing was peripheral blood. CDR3 protein: CASSQAGVHETQYF. CDR3 bases: TGCGCCAGCAGCCAAGCGGGGGTCCACGAGACCCAGTACTTC.